This TCR beta chain was identified in a study of beta chain features in type 1 diabetes. Expressed TCRB transcripts were sequenced, since all the RNA that had been isolated was reverse transcribed. Only in-frame clones appear in the TCRdb table, and some are missing; sequencing was by immunoSEQ multiplex PCR. This sample yields roughly 380,000 clones, of which about 20% are seen a single time; approximately 0.043% belongs to the top ten. V dropped 1 base and J dropped 4 bases, with 10 bases sitting between them. This CDR3 spans 13 amino acids. Germline V CDR1 and CDR2: GTSNPN, SVGIG (reference sequence). Each donor gave one heparinised blood draw averaging around 120 mL.

The sequencing sample was made of naive CD4+ T cells from blood. The receptor comes from a woman between 18 and 29 years old in good health. The chain has TRBV30 and TRBJ2-5, with a possible D match to TRBD1 (5 bases). The CDR3, as DNA: TGTGCCTGGAGTGCCAGGGCATCAGAGACCCAGTACTTC. This codes for CAWSARASETQYF.